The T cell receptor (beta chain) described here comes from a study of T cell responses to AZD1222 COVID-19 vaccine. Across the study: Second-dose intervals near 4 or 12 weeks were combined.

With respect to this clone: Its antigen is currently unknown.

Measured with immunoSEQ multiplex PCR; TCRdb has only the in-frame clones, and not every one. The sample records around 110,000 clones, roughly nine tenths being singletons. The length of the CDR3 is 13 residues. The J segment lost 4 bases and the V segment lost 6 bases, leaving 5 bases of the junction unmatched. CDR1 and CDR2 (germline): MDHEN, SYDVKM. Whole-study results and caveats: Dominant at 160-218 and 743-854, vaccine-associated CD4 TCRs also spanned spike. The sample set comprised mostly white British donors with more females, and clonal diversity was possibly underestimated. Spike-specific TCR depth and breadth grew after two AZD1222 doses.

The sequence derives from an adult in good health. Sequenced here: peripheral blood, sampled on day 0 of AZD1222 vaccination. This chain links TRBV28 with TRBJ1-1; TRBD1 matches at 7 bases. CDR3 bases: TGTGCCAGCAGGGTGACAGGGATCACTGAAGCTTTCTTT. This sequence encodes CASRVTGITEAFF.